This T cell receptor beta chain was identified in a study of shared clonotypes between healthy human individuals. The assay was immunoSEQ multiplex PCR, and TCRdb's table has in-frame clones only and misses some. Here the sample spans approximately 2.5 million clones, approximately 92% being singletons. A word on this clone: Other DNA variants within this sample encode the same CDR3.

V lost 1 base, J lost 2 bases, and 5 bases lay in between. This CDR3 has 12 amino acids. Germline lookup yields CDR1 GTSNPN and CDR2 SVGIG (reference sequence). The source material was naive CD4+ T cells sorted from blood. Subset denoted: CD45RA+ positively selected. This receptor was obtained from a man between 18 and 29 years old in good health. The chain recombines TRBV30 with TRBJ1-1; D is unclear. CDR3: CAWSDRNTEAFF. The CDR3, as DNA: TGTGCCTGGAGTGACAGAAACACTGAAGCTTTCTTT.